This TCR beta chain was sequenced for a study of CD8 T cells in ankylosing spondylitis (TCRdb year 2017). The study in broad terms: The study set out to find disease-linked TCR variants by profiling T cell receptor beta repertoires in ankylosing spondylitis patients and healthy donors. Peripheral blood was sampled, and synovial fluid was also collected from ankylosing spondylitis patients. In total, the full study cohort was made up of some 110 healthy donors and 20 to 25 ankylosing spondylitis patients.

TCRdb records Illumina HiSeq 2500 as the sequencer. Quantitative 5'-RACE with molecular barcodes was the method used to prepare the TCR beta libraries. In the authors' own workflow: A new computational method, built on a probabilistic model of VDJ rearrangement, was used to identify disease-linked TCR variants. The public sequencing data were trimmed at Q25 with fastp and processed into clonotypes with MiXCR by TCRdb, which kept only in-frame beta chains. Merged by CDR3 protein, the rows form single entries marked with the most common genes and DNA. The V and J calls reflect TCRdb's pipeline rather than the authors' work. This sample lists about 240,000 distinct CDR3 sequences; roughly a quarter were detected once. Roughly 0.67% of the sample belongs to the ten largest clones. General conclusions and limits of the study: The disease-linked clones were reported to be significantly enriched in matched synovial fluid samples from ankylosing spondylitis patients. Some TCR beta motif variants had previously been reported in synovial fluid and blood of reactive arthritis patients, which suggested common disease-initiation mechanisms. A CD8+ phenotype was shown by the disease-linked clones, which were found at relatively low frequencies in peripheral blood. A TCR beta motif made up of several highly homologous amino acid variants appeared to be characteristic of blood from ankylosing spondylitis patients.

This clonotype has just a few counts. The antigen it recognizes is unknown. No much larger clone is present one base from it, and per-base qualities are unavailable. Based on the germline V gene, the CDR1 and CDR2 sequences are MNHNS and SASEGT. Taken from cysteine to phenylalanine, the CDR3 has 16 residues. CDR3 DNA only is kept here, 48 bases in frame from base 1. Unmatched junction bases come to 7, with V trimmed by 6 bases and J by 1 base. The sample taken for sequencing was blood, either unsorted or a sorted T cell fraction (not recorded which). This clonotype originated in a male donor with ankylosing spondylitis or in good health (not recorded which). The chain is assembled from TRBV6-1 and TRBJ2-2; 8 central bases correspond to TRBD1. The DNA sequence reads TGTGCCAGCAGACGAACCGGGACAGGGAACACCGGGGAGCTGTTTTTT. The encoded protein is CASRRTGTGNTGELFF.